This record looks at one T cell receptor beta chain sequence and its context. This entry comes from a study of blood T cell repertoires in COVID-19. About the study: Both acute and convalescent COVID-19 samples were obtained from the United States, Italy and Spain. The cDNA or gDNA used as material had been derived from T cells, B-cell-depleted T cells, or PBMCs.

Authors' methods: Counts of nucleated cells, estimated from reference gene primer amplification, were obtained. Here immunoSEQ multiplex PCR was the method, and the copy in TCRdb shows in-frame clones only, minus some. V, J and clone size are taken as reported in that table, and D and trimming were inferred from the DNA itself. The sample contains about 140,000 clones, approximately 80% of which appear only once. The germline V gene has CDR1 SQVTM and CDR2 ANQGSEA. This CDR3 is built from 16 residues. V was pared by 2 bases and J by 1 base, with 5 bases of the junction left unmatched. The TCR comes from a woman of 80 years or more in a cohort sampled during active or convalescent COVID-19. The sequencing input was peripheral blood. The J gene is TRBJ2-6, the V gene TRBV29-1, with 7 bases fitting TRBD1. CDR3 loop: CSVEYMGQSGANVLTF. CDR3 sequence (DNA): TGCAGCGTTGAATATATGGGACAGTCTGGGGCCAACGTCCTGACTTTC.